These T cell receptor beta chains were read from a single sample in a study of Ad26.COV2.S vaccination and SARS-CoV-2 variants. Libraries were prepared by immunoSEQ multiplex PCR; TCRdb keeps only in-frame clonotypes and omits some of them. The repertoire holds about 350,000 clones, with about 88% as singletons. Source: peripheral blood, taken in a trial of Ad26.COV2.S vaccine versus placebo. The source of these receptors is a person aged 18 to 65 who received the Ad26.COV2.S COVID-19 vaccine or a placebo. Each CDR3 is given with its conserved first and last residue. A D gene is named only where the DNA matches it firmly. Size is stated for part of the rows, as once, few or many counts, or as a class when the clone is expanded.

clone size,V gene,D gene,J gene,CDR3 DNA,CDR3 protein
.,TRBV2,.,TRBJ1-2,TGTGCCAGCAGGGGCTATGGCTACACCTTC,CASRGYGYTF
few,TRBV4-2,TRBD1,TRBJ2-7,TGTGCCAGCAGCCAAGAGCCCTGGGTGTCGGGGACAGCGACCTACGAGCAGTACTTC,CASSQEPWVSGTATYEQYF
.,TRBV28,.,TRBJ1-2,TGTGCCAGCCGACAGCCCTCCCGGTCGGGCTACACCTTC,CASRQPSRSGYTF
few,TRBV6-2/TRBV6-3,TRBD2,TRBJ2-5,TGTGCCAGCAGTTACGGGGCGGGAGTGGAGACCCAGTACTTC,CASSYGAGVETQYF
.,TRBV7-2,.,TRBJ1-3,TGTGCCAGCAGCTTAGCGCAGATCTCTGGAAACACCATATATTTT,CASSLAQISGNTIYF
.,TRBV5-1,.,TRBJ1-1,TGCGCCAGCAGCCGGGGGGTGGACACTGAAGCTTTCTTT,CASSRGVDTEAFF
.,TRBV9,TRBD1,TRBJ1-1,TGTGCCAGCGACAGGGGCGGGGTGGCAGCAGCTTTCTTT,CASDRGGVAAAFF
once,TRBV9,.,TRBJ2-1,TGTGCCAGCAGCCCACAGCGGTCCTCCTACAATGAGCAGTTCTTC,CASSPQRSSYNEQFF
once,TRBV4-3,.,TRBJ2-3,TGCGCCAGCAGCCGTACAGGAATTAGCACAGATACGCAGTATTTT,CASSRTGISTDTQYF
.,TRBV28,TRBD1,TRBJ1-3,TGTGCCAGCAGACAGGGACAGGCTGGAAACACCATATATTTT,CASRQGQAGNTIYF
.,TRBV27,TRBD2,TRBJ2-3,TGTGCCAGCAGTTTCGGCGCGGGGGGGCCGTCAGATACGCAGTATTTT,CASSFGAGGPSDTQYF
few,TRBV11-2,TRBD2,TRBJ2-2,TGTGCCAGCAGCTTGTGGGCGGGAGAGGGGACCGGGGAGCTGTTTTTT,CASSLWAGEGTGELFF
.,TRBV18,TRBD2,TRBJ2-5,TGTGCCAGCTCCATAGGGACTACCCAAGAGACCCAGTACTTC,CASSIGTTQETQYF
.,TRBV21-1,.,TRBJ2-3,TGTGCCAGCAGCAAACAGGGACAGCCAAGTTTTGATACGCAGTATTTT,CASSKQGQPSFDTQYF
.,TRBV28,.,TRBJ2-2,TGTGCCAGCACGCAGTCGGGCAGGCGAAGGACCGGGGAGCTGTTTTTT,CASTQSGRRRTGELFF
.,TRBV7-2,TRBD1,TRBJ1-4,TGTGCCAGCAGCGTCGGGACAGGGGCACGGGAAAAACTGTTTTTT,CASSVGTGAREKLFF
.,TRBV2,TRBD1,TRBJ2-7,TGTGCCAGCAGGGCTGGACAGGGGACGTACGAGCAGTACTTC,CASRAGQGTYEQYF
.,TRBV12-3/TRBV12-4,TRBD2,TRBJ2-1,TGTGCCAGCAGTTTAGGGCGGGGGGGCGCGTTCTTC,CASSLGRGGAFF
.,TRBV29-1,.,TRBJ2-1,TGCAGCGTGGGCCGGACTGCCTCCTACAATGAGCAGTTCTTC,CSVGRTASYNEQFF
.,TRBV6-6,.,TRBJ2-3,TGTGCCAGCAGTTACGCAGGCGCAGATACGCAGTATTTT,CASSYAGADTQYF
.,TRBV12-5,.,TRBJ2-5,TGTGCTAGTGGGACCGGAGAGAGAGAGACCCAGTACTTC,CASGTGERETQYF
.,TRBV7-9,.,TRBJ1-6,TGTGCCAGCAGCTTCCGAGAGGGGAATTCACCCCTCCACTTT,CASSFREGNSPLHF
.,TRBV7-2,.,TRBJ1-1,TGTGCCAGCAGCTTATTACGGGAAGCTTTCTTT,CASSLLREAFF
.,TRBV7-2,TRBD1,TRBJ1-1,TGTGCCAGCAGCCTCGGGACAGGGCTTAACACTGAAGCTTTCTTT,CASSLGTGLNTEAFF
.,TRBV28,.,TRBJ2-7,TGTGCCAGTGGGACGACGAGCAGCTCCTACGAGCAGTACTTC,CASGTTSSSYEQYF
.,TRBV24-1,.,TRBJ2-7,TGTGCCACCAGTGATTTTTCACAGGGATCCTACGAGCAGTACTTC,CATSDFSQGSYEQYF
.,TRBV5-1,.,TRBJ1-4,TGCGCCAGCAGCTTCGACGGGGGGTCGGGAAAACTGTTTTTT,CASSFDGGSGKLFF
.,TRBV4-1,.,TRBJ1-3,TGCGCCCGCCGCGGGGGGGTGAGCTCTGGAAACACCATATATTTT,CARRGGVSSGNTIYF
.,TRBV7-9,TRBD2,TRBJ2-2,TGTGCCAGCACCCTATCCGGGACTAGCGGGAAGGTCGGGGAGCTGTTTTTT,CASTLSGTSGKVGELFF
.,TRBV9,.,TRBJ2-1,TGTGCCAGCAGCGTAGTATCAGGCCGCTCCTACAATGAGCAGTTCTTC,CASSVVSGRSYNEQFF
many,TRBV29-1,.,TRBJ1-6,TGCAGCGCTGGGGACGGGTTTTCACCCCTCCACTTT,CSAGDGFSPLHF
few,TRBV6-5,.,TRBJ1-5,TGTGCCAGCAGTTACCAGGGGAGCAATCAGCCCCAGCATTTT,CASSYQGSNQPQHF
.,TRBV12-3/TRBV12-4,.,TRBJ1-1,TGTGCCAGCCAGGGTCGGGGAGGAGGTTTCTTT,CASQGRGGGFF
.,TRBV20-1,.,TRBJ1-2,TGCAGTGCTAGTGGGACCTATGGCTACACCTTC,CSASGTYGYTF
once,TRBV11-2,.,TRBJ1-2,TGTGCCAGCAGCTTAGATCGGGGGTATGGCTACACCTTC,CASSLDRGYGYTF
.,TRBV20-1,.,TRBJ2-3,TGCAGTGCTAATGATGGGGGGGGGCCCTCATACACAGATACGCAGTATTTT,CSANDGGGPSYTDTQYF
.,TRBV6-4,.,TRBJ1-1,TGTGCCAGCAGTGAACTGGAGGGTAAGAGAGTGAGGAACACTGAAGCTTTCTTT,CASSELEGKRVRNTEAFF
.,TRBV6-5,.,TRBJ2-5,TGTGCCAGCAGTTACTGGGCTAGCCCCCGCCATGAGACCCAGTACTTC,CASSYWASPRHETQYF
.,TRBV7-9,TRBD1,TRBJ1-4,TGTGCCAGCAGCGCCCGGACAGGGACGGATGAAAAACTGTTTTTT,CASSARTGTDEKLFF
.,TRBV9,TRBD1,TRBJ1-6,TGTGCCAGCAGCGAGTTGGGGACAGGGTTGAACTCACCCCTCCACTTT,CASSELGTGLNSPLHF
.,TRBV28,.,TRBJ1-2,TGTGCCAGCAGCTTAGATGGGTTCTATGGCTACACCTTC,CASSLDGFYGYTF
once,TRBV6-2/TRBV6-3,.,TRBJ1-2,TGTGCCAGCAGCTTACGAAACGTGTGGGGCTACACCTTC,CASSLRNVWGYTF
few,TRBV6-5,.,TRBJ1-6,TGTGCCAGCAAAGGGGCAGGCAATTCACCCCTCCACTTT,CASKGAGNSPLHF
.,TRBV6-6,TRBD2,TRBJ2-1,TGTGCCAGCAGTCTAGCGGGAGTCTACAATGAGCAGTTCTTC,CASSLAGVYNEQFF
.,TRBV9,.,TRBJ2-5,TGTGCCAGCGTACCGGGCGGGGCCTCAGAGGCCCAGTACTTC,CASVPGGASEAQYF
.,TRBV4-1,.,TRBJ2-5,TGCGCCAGCAGCACCCCGGGGGACCAAGAGACCCAGTACTTC,CASSTPGDQETQYF
.,TRBV5-4,.,TRBJ2-7,TGTGCCAGCAGCCTCTCGAAGAGAGTAGCTGGAGAGCAGTACTTC,CASSLSKRVAGEQYF
.,TRBV19,.,TRBJ2-7,TGTGCCAGTAGTTTAGGCCCTTTCTCCTACGAGCAGTACTTC,CASSLGPFSYEQYF
.,TRBV5-1,TRBD1,TRBJ1-3,TGCGCCAGCTCCGACAGGGATGGAAACACCATATATTTT,CASSDRDGNTIYF
.,TRBV11-2,TRBD1,TRBJ2-7,TGTGCCAGCAGCTTAGGAGGGGGACAGAGCGAGCAGTACTTC,CASSLGGGQSEQYF